A single sample gave rise to the 6 T cell receptor beta chains below, sequenced in a study of CD8 T cells in Susac syndrome. RNA was extracted with the RNeasy kit, and a quantity of roughly 0.45 to 1 ug was reverse transcribed using random hexamers. TCRdb used MiXCR to reprocess the immunoSEQ multiplex PCR reads, holding one entry per CDR3 protein. The profile shows roughly 190,000 distinct CDR3 sequences, approximately 95% of them singletons. Sequences were obtained from CD8+ T cells from PBMCs. Receptor source: a human donor with Susac syndrome.

The rearrangement links TRBV6-5 to TRBJ2-7; 9 nucleotides match TRBD2. The germline CDR1 and CDR2 sequences are MNHEY and SVGAGI. The junction had 4 bases not matched to a gene; V was cut back by 0 bases and J by 4 bases. The CDR3 covers 15 residues. The CDR3: CASSYSAGGQYEQYF. CDR3 DNA sequence: TGTGCCAGCAGTTACTCCGCGGGGGGGCAATACGAGCAGTACTTC.

In its sample, this clonotype was seen once. V and J are TRBV3-1 and TRBJ2-7; 10 nucleotides align to TRBD2. Germline V gives CDR1 LGHDT, CDR2 YNNKEL (reference sequence). This CDR3 comprises 15 residues. Germline trimming cut 4 bases from V and 6 bases from J; bases unmatched to any gene: 9. DNA of the CDR3: TGTGCCAGCAGCCGACTAGCGGGTTTATCTCGCGAGCAGTACTTC. It encodes CASSRLAGLSREQYF.

This chain connects TRBV5-6 to TRBJ2-5; D gene uncertain. Germline values: CDR1 SGHDT, CDR2 YYEEEE. Trimming took off 4 bases at V and 5 bases at J, with 12 bases between the two ends. The CDR3 runs to 13 residues. The DNA of the CDR3 is TGTGCCAGCAGCCCTCCGGCGGTCGAGACCCAGTACTTC. Residues: CASSPPAVETQYF.

The chain combines TRBV3-1 with TRBJ2-7, with TRBD1 matching over 9 bases. The germline V gene has CDR1 LGHDT and CDR2 YNNKEL (reference sequence). The CDR3 extends over 15 amino acids. J lost 3 bases, V lost 4 bases, and 7 bases had no gene match. CDR3 bases: TGTGCCAGCAGCCTGGTTGGGACAGGGAACTACGAGCAGTACTTC. Its protein product is CASSLVGTGNYEQYF.

The chain couples TRBV7-6 to TRBJ2-7, with no clear D. This CDR3 is 14 amino acids long. The germline V and J ends were trimmed by 5 bases and 0 bases, with 11 bases remaining between them. Germline values: CDR1 SGHVS, CDR2 FNYEAQ. CDR3 protein: CASSPETDSYEQYF. In DNA, the CDR3 is TGTGCCAGCAGCCCTGAGACGGACTCCTACGAGCAGTACTTC.

The rearrangement joins TRBV13 to TRBJ1-2; 8 nucleotides match TRBD1. The germline V gene has CDR1 PRHDT and CDR2 FYEKMQ (reference sequence). The CDR3 runs 15 residues. Trimming took 3 bases from V and 2 from J; bases not matched to a gene: 5. CDR3 bases: TGTGCCAGCAGCTTTCCTACAGGGGGGAACTATGGCTACACCTTC. Its protein product is CASSFPTGGNYGYTF.